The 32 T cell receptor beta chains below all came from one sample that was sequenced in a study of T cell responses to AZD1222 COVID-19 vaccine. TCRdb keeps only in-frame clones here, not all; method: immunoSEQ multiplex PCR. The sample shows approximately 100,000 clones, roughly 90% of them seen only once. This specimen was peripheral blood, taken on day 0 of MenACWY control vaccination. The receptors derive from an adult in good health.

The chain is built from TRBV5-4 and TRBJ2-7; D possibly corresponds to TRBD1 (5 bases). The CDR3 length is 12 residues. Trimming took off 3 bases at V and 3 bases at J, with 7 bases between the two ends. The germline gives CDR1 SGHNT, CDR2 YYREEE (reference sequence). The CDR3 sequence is CASSSTGYEQYF. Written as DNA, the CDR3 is TGTGCCAGCAGCTCTACAGGCTACGAGCAGTACTTC. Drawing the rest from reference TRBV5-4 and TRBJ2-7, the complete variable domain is ETGVTQSPTHLIKTRGQQVTLRCSSQSGHNTVSWYQQALGQGPQFIFQYYREEENGRGNFPPRFSGLQFPNYSSELNVNALELDDSALYLCASSSTGYEQYFGPGTRLTVT.

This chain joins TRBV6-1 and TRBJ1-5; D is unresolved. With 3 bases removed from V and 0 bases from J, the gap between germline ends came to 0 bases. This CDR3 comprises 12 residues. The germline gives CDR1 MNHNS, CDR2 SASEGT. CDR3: CASSDSNQPQHF. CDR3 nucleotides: TGTGCCAGCAGTGATAGCAATCAGCCCCAGCATTTT.

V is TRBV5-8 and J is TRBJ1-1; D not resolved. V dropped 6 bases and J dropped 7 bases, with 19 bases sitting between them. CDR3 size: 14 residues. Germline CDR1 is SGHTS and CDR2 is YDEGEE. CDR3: CASTFPFGRSEAFF. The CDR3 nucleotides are TGTGCCAGCACCTTCCCGTTCGGCAGGAGTGAAGCTTTCTTT.

The DNA for the CDR3 is TGTGCCAGCAGTGAATGGGGAGCCGGTGAAGCTTTCTTT. It specifies CASSEWGAGEAFF. This chain uses TRBV25-1 with TRBJ1-1, with D uncertain. Trimming removed 1 base from V and 7 bases from J, with 10 bases in between. The CDR3 length is 13 residues. CDR1 is MGHDK, CDR2 SYGVNS, per germline. Looking up the rest from reference TRBV25-1 and TRBJ1-1 gives the full variable domain: EADIYQTPRYLVIGTGKKITLECSQTMGHDKMYWYQQDPGMELHLIHYSYGVNSTEKGDLSSESTVSRIRTEHFPLTLESARPSHTSQYLCASSEWGAGEAFFGQGTRLTVV.

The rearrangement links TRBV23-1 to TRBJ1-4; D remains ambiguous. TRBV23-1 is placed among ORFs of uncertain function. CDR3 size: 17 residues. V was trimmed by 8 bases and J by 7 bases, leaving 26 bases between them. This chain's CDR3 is CASLERPGLGWGEKLFF. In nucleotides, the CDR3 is TGCGCCAGCCTCGAGCGGCCGGGGTTAGGGTGGGGTGAAAAACTGTTTTTT.

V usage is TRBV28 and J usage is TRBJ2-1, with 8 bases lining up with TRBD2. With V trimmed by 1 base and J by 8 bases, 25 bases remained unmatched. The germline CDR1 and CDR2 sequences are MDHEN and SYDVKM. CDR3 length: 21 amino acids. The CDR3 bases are TGTGCCAGCAGTTTATTAAGACCCCCCGGGGTAAAGCGGGGGCTGGGTCATGAGCAGTTCTTC. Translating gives CASSLLRPPGVKRGLGHEQFF. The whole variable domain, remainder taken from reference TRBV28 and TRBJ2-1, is DVKVTQSSRYLVKRTGEKVFLECVQDMDHENMFWYRQDPGLGLRLIYFSYDVKMKEKGDIPEGYSVSREKKERFSLILESASTNQTSMYLCASSLLRPPGVKRGLGHEQFFGPGTRLTVL.

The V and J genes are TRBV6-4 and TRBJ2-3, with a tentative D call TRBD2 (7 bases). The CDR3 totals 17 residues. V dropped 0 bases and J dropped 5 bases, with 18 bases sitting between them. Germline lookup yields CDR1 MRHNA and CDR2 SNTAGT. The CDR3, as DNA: TGTGCCAGCAGTGACTCACCTGGGCGGGGGCCCGGAGATACGCAGTATTTT. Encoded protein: CASSDSPGRGPGDTQYF.

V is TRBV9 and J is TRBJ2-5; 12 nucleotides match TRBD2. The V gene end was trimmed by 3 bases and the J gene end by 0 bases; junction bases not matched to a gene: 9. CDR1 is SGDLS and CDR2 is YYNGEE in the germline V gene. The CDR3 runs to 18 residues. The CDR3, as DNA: TGTGCCAGCAGCGGTGCGTCTAGCGGGGGGGAGTACCAAGAGACCCAGTACTTC. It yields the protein CASSGASSGGEYQETQYF.

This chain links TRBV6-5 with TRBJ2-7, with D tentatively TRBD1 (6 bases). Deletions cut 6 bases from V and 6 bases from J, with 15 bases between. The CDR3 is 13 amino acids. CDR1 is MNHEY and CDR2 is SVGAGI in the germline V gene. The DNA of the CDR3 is TGTGCCAGCAGCTCCGGTGGGGGCTCCGAGCAGTACTTC. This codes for CASSSGGGSEQYF.

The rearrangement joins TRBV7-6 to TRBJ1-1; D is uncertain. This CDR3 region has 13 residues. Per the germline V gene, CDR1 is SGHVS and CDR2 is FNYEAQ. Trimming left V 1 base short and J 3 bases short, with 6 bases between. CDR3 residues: CASSLGQHTEAFF. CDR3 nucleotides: TGTGCCAGCAGCTTAGGGCAGCACACTGAAGCTTTCTTT.

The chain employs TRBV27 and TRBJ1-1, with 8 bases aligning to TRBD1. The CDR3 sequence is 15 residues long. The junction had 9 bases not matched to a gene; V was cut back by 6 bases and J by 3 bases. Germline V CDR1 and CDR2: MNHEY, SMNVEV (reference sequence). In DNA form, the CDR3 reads TGTGCCAGCAGGGACGTGCAGGGGGCGGACACTGAAGCTTTCTTT. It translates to CASRDVQGADTEAFF.

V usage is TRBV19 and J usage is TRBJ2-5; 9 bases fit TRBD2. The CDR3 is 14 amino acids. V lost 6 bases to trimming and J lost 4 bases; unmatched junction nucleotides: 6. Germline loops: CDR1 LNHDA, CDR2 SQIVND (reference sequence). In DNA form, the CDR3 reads TGTGCCAGTAGGGGGACTAGCATGACAGAGACCCAGTACTTC. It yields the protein CASRGTSMTETQYF.

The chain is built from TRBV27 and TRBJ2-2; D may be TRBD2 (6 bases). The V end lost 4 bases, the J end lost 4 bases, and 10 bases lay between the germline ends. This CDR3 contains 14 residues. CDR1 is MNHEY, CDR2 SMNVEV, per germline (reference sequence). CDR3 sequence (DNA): TGTGCCAGCAGTTATCGGGGGACCACCGGGGAGCTGTTTTTT. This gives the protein CASSYRGTTGELFF.

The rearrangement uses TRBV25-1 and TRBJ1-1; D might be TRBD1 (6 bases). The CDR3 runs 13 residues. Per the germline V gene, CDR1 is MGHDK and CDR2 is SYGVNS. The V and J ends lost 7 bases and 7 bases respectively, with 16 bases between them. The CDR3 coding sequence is TGTGCCAGCATGAGAAGCACCAGGGGTGAAGCTTTCTTT. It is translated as CASMRSTRGEAFF.

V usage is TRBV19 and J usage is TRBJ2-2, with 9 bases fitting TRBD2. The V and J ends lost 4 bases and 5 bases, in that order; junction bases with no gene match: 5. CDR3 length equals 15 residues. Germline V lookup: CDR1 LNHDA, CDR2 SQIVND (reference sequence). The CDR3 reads CASSRTSVRTGELFF. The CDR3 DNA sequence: TGTGCCAGTAGTAGGACTAGCGTTCGGACCGGGGAGCTGTTTTTT.

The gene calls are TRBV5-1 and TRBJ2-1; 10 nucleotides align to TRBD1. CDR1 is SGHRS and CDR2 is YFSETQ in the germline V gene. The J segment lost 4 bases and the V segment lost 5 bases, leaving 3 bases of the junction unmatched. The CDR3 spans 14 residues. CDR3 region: CASREGQGYNEQFF. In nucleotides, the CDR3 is TGCGCCAGCAGAGAGGGACAGGGGTACAATGAGCAGTTCTTC.

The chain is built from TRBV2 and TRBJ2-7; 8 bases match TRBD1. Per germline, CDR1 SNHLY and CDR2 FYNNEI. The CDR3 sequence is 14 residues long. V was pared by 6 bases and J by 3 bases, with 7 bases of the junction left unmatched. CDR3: CASSPIGQGYEQYF. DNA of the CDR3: TGTGCCAGCAGCCCAATAGGACAGGGCTACGAGCAGTACTTC.

The chain's CDR3 is CATSDLSRTSGLRSSYNEQFF. The CDR3 DNA reads TGTGCCACCAGTGATTTGTCGAGGACTAGCGGGTTACGCAGCTCCTACAATGAGCAGTTCTTC. The rearrangement uses TRBV24-1 and TRBJ2-1, with 11 bases aligning to TRBD2. CDR3 size: 21 residues. With V trimmed by 0 bases and J by 0 bases, 12 bases remained unmatched. Germline V lookup: CDR1 KGHDR, CDR2 SFDVKD.

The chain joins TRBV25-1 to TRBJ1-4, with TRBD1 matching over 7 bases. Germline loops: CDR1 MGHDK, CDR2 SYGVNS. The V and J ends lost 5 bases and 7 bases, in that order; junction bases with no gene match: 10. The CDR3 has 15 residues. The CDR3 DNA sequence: TGTGCCAGCAGTCGCACAGGGGATCCGGGTGAAAAACTGTTTTTT. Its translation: CASSRTGDPGEKLFF.

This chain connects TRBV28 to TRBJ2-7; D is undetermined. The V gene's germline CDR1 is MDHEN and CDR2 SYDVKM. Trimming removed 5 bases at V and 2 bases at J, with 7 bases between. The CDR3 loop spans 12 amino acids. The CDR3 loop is CASSVKTYEQYF. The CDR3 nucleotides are TGTGCCAGCAGTGTTAAAACCTACGAGCAGTACTTC.

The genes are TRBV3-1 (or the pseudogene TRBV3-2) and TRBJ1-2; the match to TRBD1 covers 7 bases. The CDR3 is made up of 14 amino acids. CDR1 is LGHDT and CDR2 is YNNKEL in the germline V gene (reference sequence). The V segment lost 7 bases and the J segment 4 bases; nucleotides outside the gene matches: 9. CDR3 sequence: CASKLRGGLYGYTF. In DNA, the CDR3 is TGTGCCAGCAAATTGAGAGGGGGCCTCTATGGCTACACCTTC.

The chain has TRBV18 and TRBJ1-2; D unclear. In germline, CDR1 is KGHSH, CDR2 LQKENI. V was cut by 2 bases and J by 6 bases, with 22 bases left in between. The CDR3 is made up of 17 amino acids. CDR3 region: CASSPSIQSRAYDGYTF. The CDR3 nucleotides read TGTGCCAGCTCACCAAGCATACAGTCGCGGGCCTATGATGGCTACACCTTC. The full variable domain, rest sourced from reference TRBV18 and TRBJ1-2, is NAGVMQNPRHLVRRRGQEARLRCSPMKGHSHVYWYRQLPEEGLKFMVYLQKENIIDESGMPKERFSAEFPKEGPSILRIQQVVRGDSAAYFCASSPSIQSRAYDGYTFGSGTRLTVV.

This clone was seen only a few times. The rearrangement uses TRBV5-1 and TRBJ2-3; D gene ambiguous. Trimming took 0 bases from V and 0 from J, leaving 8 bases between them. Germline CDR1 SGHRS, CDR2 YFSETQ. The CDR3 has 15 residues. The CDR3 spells CASSLVDFSTDTQYF. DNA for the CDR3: TGCGCCAGCAGCTTGGTAGATTTTAGCACAGATACGCAGTATTTT. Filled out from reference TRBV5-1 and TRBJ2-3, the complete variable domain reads KAGVTQTPRYLIKTRGQQVTLSCSPISGHRSVSWYQQTPGQGLQFLFEYFSETQRNKGNFPGRFSGRQFSNSRSEMNVSTLELGDSALYLCASSLVDFSTDTQYFGPGTRLTVL.

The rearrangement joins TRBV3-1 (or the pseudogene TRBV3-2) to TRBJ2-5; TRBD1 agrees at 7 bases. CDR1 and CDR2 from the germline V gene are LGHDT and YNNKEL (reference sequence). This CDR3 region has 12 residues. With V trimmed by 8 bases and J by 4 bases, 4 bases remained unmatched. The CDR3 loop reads CASGNRGETQYF. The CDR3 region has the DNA TGTGCCAGCGGGAACAGGGGAGAGACCCAGTACTTC.

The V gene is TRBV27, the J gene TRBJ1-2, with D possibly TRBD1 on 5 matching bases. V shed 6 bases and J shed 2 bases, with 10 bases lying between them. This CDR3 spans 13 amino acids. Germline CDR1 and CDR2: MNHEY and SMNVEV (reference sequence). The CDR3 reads CASSWDLNYGYTF. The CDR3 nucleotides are TGTGCCAGCAGCTGGGACCTAAACTATGGCTACACCTTC.

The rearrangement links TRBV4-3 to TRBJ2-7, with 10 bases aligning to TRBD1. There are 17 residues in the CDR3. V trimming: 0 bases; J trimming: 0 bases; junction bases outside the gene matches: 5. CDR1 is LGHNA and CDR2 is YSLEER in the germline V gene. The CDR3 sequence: CASSQEPGTGASYEQYF. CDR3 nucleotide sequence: TGCGCCAGCAGCCAAGAGCCCGGGACAGGGGCCTCCTACGAGCAGTACTTC.

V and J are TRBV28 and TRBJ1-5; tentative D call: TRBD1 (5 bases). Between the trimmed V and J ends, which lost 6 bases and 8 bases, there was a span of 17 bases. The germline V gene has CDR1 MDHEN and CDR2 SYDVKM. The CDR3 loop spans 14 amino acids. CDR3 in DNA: TGTGCCAGCAGGCCGGGGGGGGGTTATGAGCCCCAGCATTTT. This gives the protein CASRPGGGYEPQHF.

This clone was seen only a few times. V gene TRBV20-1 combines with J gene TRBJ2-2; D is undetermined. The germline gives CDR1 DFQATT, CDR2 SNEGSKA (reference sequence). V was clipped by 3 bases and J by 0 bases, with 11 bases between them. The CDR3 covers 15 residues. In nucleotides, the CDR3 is TGCAGTGCTAGTCCCGGTTCCGCGAACACCGGGGAGCTGTTTTTT. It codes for CSASPGSANTGELFF.

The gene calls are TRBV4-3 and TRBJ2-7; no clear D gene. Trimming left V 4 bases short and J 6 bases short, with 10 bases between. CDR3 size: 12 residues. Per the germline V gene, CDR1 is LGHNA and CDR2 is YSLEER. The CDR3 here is CASSPPGGEQYF. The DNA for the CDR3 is TGCGCCAGCAGCCCCCCGGGCGGCGAGCAGTACTTC.

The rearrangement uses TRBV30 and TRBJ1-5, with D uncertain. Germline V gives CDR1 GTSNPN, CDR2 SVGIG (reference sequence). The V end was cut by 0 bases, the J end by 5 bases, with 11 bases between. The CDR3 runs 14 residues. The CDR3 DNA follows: TGTGCCTGGAGTGTAGGGTCTTCCTATCAGCCCCAGCATTTT. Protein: CAWSVGSSYQPQHF.

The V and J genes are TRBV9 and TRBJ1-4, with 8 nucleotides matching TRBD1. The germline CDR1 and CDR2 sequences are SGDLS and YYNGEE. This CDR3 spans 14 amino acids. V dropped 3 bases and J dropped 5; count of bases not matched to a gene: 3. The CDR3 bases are TGTGCCAGCAGCGGACAGGGGAGCAATGAAAAACTGTTTTTT. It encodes CASSGQGSNEKLFF. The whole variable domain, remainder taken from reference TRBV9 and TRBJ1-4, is DSGVTQTPKHLITATGQRVTLRCSPRSGDLSVYWYQQSLDQGLQFLIQYYNGEERAKGNILERFSAQQFPDLHSELNLSSLELGDSALYFCASSGQGSNEKLFFGSGTQLSVL.

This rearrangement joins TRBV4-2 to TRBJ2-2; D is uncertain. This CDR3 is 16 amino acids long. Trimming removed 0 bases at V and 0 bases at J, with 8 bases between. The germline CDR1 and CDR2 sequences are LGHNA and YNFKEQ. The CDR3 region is CASSQEGTANTGELFF. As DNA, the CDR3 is TGTGCCAGCAGCCAAGAGGGCACTGCGAACACCGGGGAGCTGTTTTTT.